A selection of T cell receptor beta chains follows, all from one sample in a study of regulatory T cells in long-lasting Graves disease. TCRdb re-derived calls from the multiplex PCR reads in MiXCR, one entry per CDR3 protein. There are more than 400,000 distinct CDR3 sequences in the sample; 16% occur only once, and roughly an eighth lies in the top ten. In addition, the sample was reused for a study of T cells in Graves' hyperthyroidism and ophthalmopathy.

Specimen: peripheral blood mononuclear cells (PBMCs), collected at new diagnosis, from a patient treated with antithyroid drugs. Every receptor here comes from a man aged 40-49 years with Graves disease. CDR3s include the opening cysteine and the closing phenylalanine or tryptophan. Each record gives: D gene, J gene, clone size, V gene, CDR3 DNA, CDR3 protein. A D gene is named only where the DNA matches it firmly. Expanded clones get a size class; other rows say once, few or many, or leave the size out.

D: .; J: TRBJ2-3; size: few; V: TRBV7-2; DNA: TGTGCCAGCAGCTTATTCGTAAGCACAGATACGCAGTATTTT; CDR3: CASSLFVSTDTQYF
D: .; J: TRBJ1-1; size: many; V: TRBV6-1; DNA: TGTGCCAGCAGTGAAGGCAGGATCATGAACACTGAAGCTTTCTTT; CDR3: CASSEGRIMNTEAFF
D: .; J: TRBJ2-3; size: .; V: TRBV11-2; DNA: TGTGCCAGCAGCTTAGGGTGGTGCACAGATACGCAGTATTTT; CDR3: CASSLGWCTDTQYF
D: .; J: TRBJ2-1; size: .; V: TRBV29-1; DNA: TGCAGCGTTGTGCTCGGGGGTGATGAGCAGTTCTTC; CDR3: CSVVLGGDEQFF
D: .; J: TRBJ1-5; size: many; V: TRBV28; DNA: TGTGCCAGCAGTTTTGTAGGTAGCAATCAGCCCCAGCATTTT; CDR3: CASSFVGSNQPQHF
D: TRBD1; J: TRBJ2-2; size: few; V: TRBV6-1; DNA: TGTGCCAGCAGGCTCGGACAGGCGAACACCGGGGAGCTGTTTTTT; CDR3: CASRLGQANTGELFF
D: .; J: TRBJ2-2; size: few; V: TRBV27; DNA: TGTGCCAGCAGATGGGGACTGCACACCGGGGAGCTGTTTTTT; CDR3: CASRWGLHTGELFF
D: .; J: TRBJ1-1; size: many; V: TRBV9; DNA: TGTGCCAGCAGCGTAGCTTTGAGGACTGAAGCTTTCTTT; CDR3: CASSVALRTEAFF
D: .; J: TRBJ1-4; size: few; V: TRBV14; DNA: TGTGCCAGCAGCCCAGGGATTGGGGAAAAACTGTTTTTT; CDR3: CASSPGIGEKLFF
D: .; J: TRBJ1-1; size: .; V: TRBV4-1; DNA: TGCGCCAGCAGCCAAGTTCGGGGGCGAACTGAAGCTTTCTTT; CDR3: CASSQVRGRTEAFF
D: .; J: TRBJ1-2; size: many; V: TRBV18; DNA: TGTGCCAGCTCAGGAGGGACTTCACTAGGCTACACCTTC; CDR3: CASSGGTSLGYTF
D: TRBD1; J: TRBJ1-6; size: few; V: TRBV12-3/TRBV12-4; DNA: TGTGCCAGCAGCCTCTTACAGGGGGTAGGATCACCCCTCCACTTT; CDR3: CASSLLQGVGSPLHF
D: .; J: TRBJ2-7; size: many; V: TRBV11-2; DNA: TGTGCCAGCAGCTCGGACTATACCTACGAGCAGTACTTC; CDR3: CASSSDYTYEQYF
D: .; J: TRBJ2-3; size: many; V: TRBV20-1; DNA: TGCAGTGCTAGGCCAACAGATACGCAGTATTTT; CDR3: CSARPTDTQYF
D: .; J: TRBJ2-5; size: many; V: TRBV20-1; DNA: TGCAGTGCTAGGGTCAGAAAGACCCAGTACTTC; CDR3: CSARVRKTQYF
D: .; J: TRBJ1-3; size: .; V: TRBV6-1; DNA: TGTGCCAGCCATGATAGAGAGGCCTACGGAAACACCATATATTTT; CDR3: CASHDREAYGNTIYF
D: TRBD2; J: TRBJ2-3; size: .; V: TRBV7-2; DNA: TGTGCCAGCAGACGACTAGCGGGAAAGATAGATACGCAGTATTTT; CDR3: CASRRLAGKIDTQYF
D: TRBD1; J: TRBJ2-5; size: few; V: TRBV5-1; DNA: TGCGCCAGCACTACAACAGGGGGAAGGGAAAAGACCCAGTACTTC; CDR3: CASTTTGGREKTQYF
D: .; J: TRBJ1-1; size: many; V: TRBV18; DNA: TGTGCCGGCTCACTGAAGGACGGGGATGCTGAAGCTTTCTTT; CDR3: CAGSLKDGDAEAFF
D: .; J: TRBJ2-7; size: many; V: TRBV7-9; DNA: TGTGCCAGCAGCTTAATTTTAGCACCAGCCTCCTCCTACGAGCAGTACTTC; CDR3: CASSLILAPASSYEQYF
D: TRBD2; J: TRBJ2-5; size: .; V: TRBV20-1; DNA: TGCAGTGCCCAAGGGCTAGCGGGAGCGGGGGAGACCCAGTACTTC; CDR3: CSAQGLAGAGETQYF
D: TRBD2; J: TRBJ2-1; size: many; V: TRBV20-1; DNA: TGCAGTGCTAGAGATAGGGGCGGGAGATCATACAATGAGCAGTTCTTC; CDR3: CSARDRGGRSYNEQFF
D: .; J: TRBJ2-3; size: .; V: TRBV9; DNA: TGTACCAGCAGCTACCTAAACACAGATACGCAGTATTTT; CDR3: CTSSYLNTDTQYF
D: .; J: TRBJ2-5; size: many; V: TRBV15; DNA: TGTGCCACCAGCAGAGACCGAAGGGTCACGGGAGAGACCCAGTACTTC; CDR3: CATSRDRRVTGETQYF
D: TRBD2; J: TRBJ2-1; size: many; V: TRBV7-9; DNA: TGTGCCAGCAGCCCGAGCGGGAGGGTCAGCTCCTACAATGAGCAGTTCTTC; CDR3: CASSPSGRVSSYNEQFF
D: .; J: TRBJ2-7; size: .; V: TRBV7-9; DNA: TGTGCCAGCAGCTTCCAGATTTACGAGCAGTACTTC; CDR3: CASSFQIYEQYF
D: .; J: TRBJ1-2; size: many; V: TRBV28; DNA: TGTGCCAGCATTTCAAACAGGCTCGGTGAGGGCGGTGGCTACACCTTC; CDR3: CASISNRLGEGGGYTF
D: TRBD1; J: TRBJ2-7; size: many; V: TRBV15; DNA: TGTGCCACCAGCAGGGACAGGGTTTACGAGCAGTACTTC; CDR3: CATSRDRVYEQYF
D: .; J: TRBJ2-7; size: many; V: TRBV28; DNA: TGTGCCAGCAGTTTACTTACTAGCTCCAACGAGCAGTACTTC; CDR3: CASSLLTSSNEQYF
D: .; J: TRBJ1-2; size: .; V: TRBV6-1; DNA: TGTGCCAGCAGTGATATTGACAGGTGGAATGGCTACACCTTC; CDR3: CASSDIDRWNGYTF
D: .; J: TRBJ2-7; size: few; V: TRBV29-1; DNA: TGCAGCGTTGGTGGCCGCTCCTACGAGCAGTACTTC; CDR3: CSVGGRSYEQYF
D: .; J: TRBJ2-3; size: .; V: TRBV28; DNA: TGTGCCACCAGTGAGGGTACAGATACGCAGTATTTT; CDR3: CATSEGTDTQYF